Detailed here is one TCR beta chain. Its matching antigen is unknown. This entry is derived from a study of graft-versus-host responses after intestinal transplantation. V trimming: 0 bases; J trimming: 7 bases; junction bases outside the gene matches: 4. Germline V lookup: CDR1 MNHNS, CDR2 SASEGT. The CDR3 has 15 amino acids. Overall study results and limits: GvH clones occurred in recipient marrow; some first appeared in ileum or blood. Allografts from individuals with graft-donor T cell macrochimerism displayed high graft-versus-host to host-versus-graft clonal ratios.

Assay: immunoSEQ multiplex PCR; the TCRdb copy retains only in-frame clones and omits some. The table lists around 13,000 clones, 80% to 95% of them singletons. The starting material was PBMCs, obtained roughly 1,100 days after intestinal transplantation. This receptor was obtained from a human patient who received an intestinal transplant, so some T cells may come from the graft donor. V is TRBV6-1 and J is TRBJ2-3; 10 nucleotides line up with TRBD1. CDR3 amino acids: CASSEAGQGRYTQYF. Here the CDR3 DNA reads TGTGCCAGCAGTGAAGCGGGACAGGGGAGGTATACGCAGTATTTT.